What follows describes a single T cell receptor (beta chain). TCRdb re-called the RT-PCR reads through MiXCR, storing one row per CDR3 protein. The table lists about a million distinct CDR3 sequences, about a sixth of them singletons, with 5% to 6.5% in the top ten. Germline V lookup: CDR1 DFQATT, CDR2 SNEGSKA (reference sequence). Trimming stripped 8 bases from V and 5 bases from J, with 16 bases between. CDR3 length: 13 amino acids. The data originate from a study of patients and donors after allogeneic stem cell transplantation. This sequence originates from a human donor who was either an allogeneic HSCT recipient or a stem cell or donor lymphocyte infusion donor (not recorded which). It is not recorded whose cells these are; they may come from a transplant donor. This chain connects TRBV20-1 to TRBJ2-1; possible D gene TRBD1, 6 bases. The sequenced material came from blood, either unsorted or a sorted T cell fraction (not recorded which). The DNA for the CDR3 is TGCAGTCCACAGGACAGATTTGACAATGAGCAGTTCTTC. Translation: CSPQDRFDNEQFF.